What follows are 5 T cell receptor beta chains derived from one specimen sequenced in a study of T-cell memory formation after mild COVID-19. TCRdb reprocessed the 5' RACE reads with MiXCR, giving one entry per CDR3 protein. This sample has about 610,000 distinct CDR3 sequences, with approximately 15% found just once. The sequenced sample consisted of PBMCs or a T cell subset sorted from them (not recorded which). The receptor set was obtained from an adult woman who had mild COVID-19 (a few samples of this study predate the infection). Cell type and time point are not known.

CDR3 coding DNA: TGTGCCAGCAGCTCCCCTCCCGTAGCGGCCAAGTTCTTC. Amino acids: CASSSPPVAAKFF. The rearrangement uses TRBV7-2 and TRBJ2-1; possible D gene TRBD2, 6 bases. This CDR3 region has 13 residues. V was cut by 4 bases and J by 14 bases, with 18 bases left in between. Germline V lookup: CDR1 SGHTA, CDR2 FQGNSA.

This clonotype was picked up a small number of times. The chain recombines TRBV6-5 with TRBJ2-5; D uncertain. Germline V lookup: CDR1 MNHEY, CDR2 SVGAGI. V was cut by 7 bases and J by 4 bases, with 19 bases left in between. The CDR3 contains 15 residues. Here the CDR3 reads CASKPTVWGSETQYF. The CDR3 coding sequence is TGTGCCAGCAAGCCTACCGTTTGGGGATCAGAGACCCAGTACTTC.

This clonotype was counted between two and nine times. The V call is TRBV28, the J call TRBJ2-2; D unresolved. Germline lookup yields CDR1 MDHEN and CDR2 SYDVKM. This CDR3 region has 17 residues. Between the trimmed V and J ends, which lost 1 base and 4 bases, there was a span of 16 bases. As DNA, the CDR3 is TGTGCCAGCAGTTTATTCGGACGTGAAGGGCTCACCGGGGAGCTGTTTTTT. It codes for CASSLFGREGLTGELFF.

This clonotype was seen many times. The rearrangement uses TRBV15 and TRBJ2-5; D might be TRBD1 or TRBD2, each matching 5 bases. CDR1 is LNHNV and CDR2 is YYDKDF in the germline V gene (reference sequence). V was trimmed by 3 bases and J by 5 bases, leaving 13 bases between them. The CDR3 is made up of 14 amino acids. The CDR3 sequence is CATSSFGAGETQYF. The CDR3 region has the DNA TGTGCCACCAGCAGTTTCGGGGCTGGCGAGACCCAGTACTTC.

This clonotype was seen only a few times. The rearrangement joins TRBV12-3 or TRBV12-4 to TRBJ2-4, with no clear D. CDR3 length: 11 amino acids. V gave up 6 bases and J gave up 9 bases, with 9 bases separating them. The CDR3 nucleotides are TGTGCCAGCAGCCAATCAGGCATTCAGTACTTC. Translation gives CASSQSGIQYF.